This TCR beta chain was identified in a study of blood T cell repertoires in COVID-19. Looking at the study overall: Material from acute and convalescent COVID-19 was sourced from the United States, Italy and Spain. In each case, the material was cDNA or gDNA derived from T cells, B-cell-depleted T cells, or PBMCs.

The germline gives CDR1 DFQATT, CDR2 SNEGSKA (reference sequence). The CDR3 extends over 11 amino acids. Trimming left V 1 base short and J 7 bases short, with 7 bases between. In the original workflow: Estimates of nucleated cell counts were drawn from the amplification of reference gene primers. Here immunoSEQ multiplex PCR was the method, and the copy in TCRdb shows in-frame clones only, minus some. D and trimming come from the DNA, and the V and J calls and clone size come from that table. The repertoire holds 100,000 to 150,000 clones, roughly 84% seen once, with about a sixth in the top ten. Specimen: peripheral blood. This sequence was found in an elderly woman with acute or convalescent COVID-19. The V call is TRBV20-1, the J call TRBJ1-2, with D uncertain. The CDR3 DNA reads TGCAGTGCTAGAGTGGAGGGTGGCTACACCTTC. Protein product: CSARVEGGYTF.